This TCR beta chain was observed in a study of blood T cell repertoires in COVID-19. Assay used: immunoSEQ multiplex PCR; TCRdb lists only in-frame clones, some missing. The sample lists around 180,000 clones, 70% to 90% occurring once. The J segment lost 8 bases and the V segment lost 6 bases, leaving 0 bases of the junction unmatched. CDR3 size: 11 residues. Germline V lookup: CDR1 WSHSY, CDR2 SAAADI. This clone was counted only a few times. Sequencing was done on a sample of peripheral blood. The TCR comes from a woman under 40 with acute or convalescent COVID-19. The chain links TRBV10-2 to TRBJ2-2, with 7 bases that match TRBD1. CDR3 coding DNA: TGCGCCAGCAGGACAGGGGGGGAGCTGTTTTTT. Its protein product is CASRTGGELFF.